The present entry profiles one T cell receptor (beta chain) with its context. What it binds is unknown. This record belongs to a study of STAT3 mutations in large granular lymphocyte leukemia. Libraries were prepared by immunoSEQ multiplex PCR; TCRdb keeps only in-frame clonotypes and omits some of them. The repertoire consists of about 42,000 clones, with 80% to 90% occurring once and the leading ten covering around 0.39%. Study observations and caveats: Every T-cell large granular lymphocyte leukemia patient had at least one immunodominant TCR beta clonotype. In some patients, a small highly pathogenic clone possibly went undetected.

The V end was cut by 2 bases, the J end by 6 bases, with 11 bases between. This CDR3 has 13 amino acids. CDR1 is SGHRS, CDR2 YFSETQ, per germline. The sample taken for sequencing was PBMCs. The clonotype was recovered from a human donor with T large granular lymphocyte leukemia. Some clones in this sample may be carry-over from other donors' samples. V and J are TRBV5-1 and TRBJ1-1; D ambiguous. CDR3 bases: TGCGCCAGCAGCTTTTCGGGCGTCTCTGAAGCTTTCTTT. Translated, it gives CASSFSGVSEAFF.